This TCR beta chain was observed in a study of blood T cell repertoires in COVID-19. Study-level information: COVID-19 samples, acute and convalescent, were from the United States, Italy and Spain. PBMCs, B-cell-depleted T cells, or T cells provided the cDNA or gDNA that made up the material.

Germline V gives CDR1 SGHNT, CDR2 YYREEE (reference sequence). This CDR3 contains 14 residues. Losses at the gene ends were 3 bases for V and 2 bases for J; bases not matched to a gene: 3. Original handling: Estimates of nucleated cell counts were drawn from the amplification of reference gene primers. Assay: immunoSEQ multiplex PCR; the TCRdb copy retains only in-frame clones and omits some. V and J calls and clone size are those listed in that table; D and trimming were worked out from the DNA. The table includes 150,000 or so clones, 70% to 90% detected once. Source material: peripheral blood. The source is a man aged 40-55 years who had recovered from COVID-19. The chain is built from TRBV5-4 and TRBJ2-5; TRBD1 matches 8 bases. The CDR3 spells CASSSRTGQETQYF. The CDR3 DNA follows: TGTGCCAGCAGCTCCCGGACAGGGCAAGAGACCCAGTACTTC.